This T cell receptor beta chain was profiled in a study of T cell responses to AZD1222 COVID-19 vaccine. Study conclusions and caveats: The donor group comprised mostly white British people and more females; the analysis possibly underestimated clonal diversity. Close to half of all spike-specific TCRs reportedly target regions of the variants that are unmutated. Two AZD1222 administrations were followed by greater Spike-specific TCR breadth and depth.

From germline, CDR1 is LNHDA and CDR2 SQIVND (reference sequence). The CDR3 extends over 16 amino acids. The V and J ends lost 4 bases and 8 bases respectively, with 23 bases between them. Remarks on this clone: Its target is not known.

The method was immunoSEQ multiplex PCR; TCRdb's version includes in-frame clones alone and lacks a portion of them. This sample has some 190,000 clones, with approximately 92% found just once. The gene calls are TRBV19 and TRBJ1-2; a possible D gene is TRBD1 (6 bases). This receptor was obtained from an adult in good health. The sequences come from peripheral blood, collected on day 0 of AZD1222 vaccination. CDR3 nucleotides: TGTGCCAGTAGTAGGGGCACAGGGTATGTGCCTCGCGGCTACACCTTC. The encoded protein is CASSRGTGYVPRGYTF. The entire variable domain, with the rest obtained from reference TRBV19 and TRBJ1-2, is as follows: DGGITQSPKYLFRKEGQNVTLSCEQNLNHDAMYWYRQDPGQGLRLIYYSQIVNDFQKGDIAEGYSVSREKKESFPLTVTSAQKNPTAFYLCASSRGTGYVPRGYTFGSGTRLTVV.